This TCR beta chain was identified in a study of blood T cell repertoires in COVID-19 (dated by TCRdb to about 2020). Study-wide context: Samples from collaborators originated in the United States, Italy and Spain and spanned both the acute and convalescent phases of COVID-19. The prospective study material was composed of cDNA or gDNA derived from T cells, B-cell-depleted T cells, or PBMCs. Subjects who had been exposed to COVID-19, were actively infected with it, or had recovered from it provided the deeply sampled blood TCRbeta repertoires that made up the dataset. The repertoires were made available in a free public database intended to serve as a resource for research on the immune response to SARS-CoV-2. Samples were obtained from the ongoing ImmuneRACE study (first 160 participants) and from over a thousand subjects provided by 6 global collaborators. Nearly every sample came with metadata listing a de-identified subject ID, COVID-19 status, age in years and sex. Where HLA class I and class II types were available, the types were taken from metadata supplied by the sample provider, not from assay-based typing.

Including the terminal cysteine and phenylalanine, the CDR3 comprises 16 residues. Only the CDR3 portion is preserved as DNA: 48 bases, with reading frame beginning at the first base. Overall results and qualifications from the work: Clinical and demographic metadata were provided uncurated, with the amount varying by source and participant.

The immunoSEQ Assay, a bias-controlled multiplex PCR, was used to amplify TCRbeta CDR3 regions from genomic DNA. The original pipeline was this. The number of nucleated cells in each sample was estimated by amplification of reference gene primers within the assay. Sequence reads were collapsed and filtered to measure the absolute abundance of every unique TCRbeta CDR3 rearrangement. For each sample, productive Simpson clonality was calculated as the square root of Simpson's diversity index over productive rearrangements. TCRdb obtained this table from immuneACCESS and retained in-frame rearrangements with V and J assigned. These tables miss some clones; where compared with another copy, unresolved V genes account for less than half of the shortfall, and the remainder is unexplained. V and J calls and clone size are those listed in that table; D and trimming were worked out from the DNA. Across this sample there are fewer than 60,000 clones, with more than 65% seen only once. Of the sample, 6.5% to 8% falls within the top ten clones.

With regard to this clone: Its antigen remains undetermined. Qualities for individual bases were not recorded, and no much larger clone is one base off.

Each collaborating institution followed its own protocols to collect whole blood in K2EDTA tubes. For TCRbeta analysis, collaborators shipped samples as frozen whole blood, isolated PBMCs, or DNA extracted from either of those sample types. The TCR sequence derives from a human donor in a cohort sampled during active COVID-19. Sequenced sample: peripheral blood. The V and J genes are TRBV12-2 and TRBJ2-7; TRBD1, the table's D call, lacks a check against the DNA. TRBV12-2 corresponds to a pseudogene. The DNA reads TGTGCAAGTCGTTCCCCCCAGGGGGAGCAAAAATACGAGCAGTACTTC. Its coded protein is CASRSPQGEQKYEQYF.